This is a list of T cell receptor beta chains from one sample in a study of cytomegalovirus exposure and HLA in healthy donors. The method was immunoSEQ multiplex PCR; TCRdb's version includes in-frame clones alone and lacks a portion of them. The data hold around 150,000 clones, with about 81% observed a single time. Sequencing was performed on PBMCs. The receptor source for this set is a woman under 30 in good health and CMV-seronegative. Each CDR3 is given with its conserved first and last residue. Each record gives: CDR3 protein, CDR3 DNA, V gene, D gene, clone size, J gene. The D gene is left open where the match is weak. Size is omitted from some rows. Given values are once, few, many or a class for expanded clones.

CSAGQGGGTGELFF | TGCAGCGCCGGACAGGGCGGCGGAACGGGGGAGCTGTTTTTT | TRBV29-1 | TRBD1 | few | TRBJ2-2
CASSPYGDGTGELFF | TGTGCCAGCAGCCCATACGGGGATGGCACCGGGGAGCTGTTTTTT | TRBV5-4 | NA | NA | TRBJ2-2
CASSRWEENPNTGELFF | TGTGCCAGCAGCAGATGGGAGGAAAACCCGAACACCGGGGAGCTGTTTTTT | TRBV28 | NA | few | TRBJ2-2
CASRSGYEQYF | TGTGCCAGCAGGTCGGGCTACGAGCAGTACTTC | TRBV6-6 | NA | NA | TRBJ2-7
CSSSFLHLNEKLFF | TGTTCCAGCAGCTTTCTTCACCTAAATGAAAAACTGTTTTTT | TRBV7-9 | NA | NA | TRBJ1-4
CASSPEGAGSQETQYF | TGTGCCAGCAGCCCCGAGGGGGCGGGGAGCCAAGAGACCCAGTACTTC | TRBV5-4 | NA | NA | TRBJ2-5
CSVEDIRPGTWNRGTEAFF | TGCAGCGTTGAAGATATTCGACCCGGGACATGGAATAGGGGCACTGAAGCTTTCTTT | TRBV29-1 | NA | NA | TRBJ1-1
CSGADRGQNTEAFF | TGCAGCGGCGCGGACAGGGGGCAGAACACTGAAGCTTTCTTT | TRBV29-1 | TRBD1 | few | TRBJ1-1
CASSIGRGRPPYEQYF | TGTGCCAGTAGTATCGGGAGGGGCAGACCCCCCTACGAGCAGTACTTC | TRBV19 | TRBD2 | NA | TRBJ2-7
CASSAMTGGAYNEQFF | TGTGCCAGCAGTGCCATGACAGGGGGCGCCTACAATGAGCAGTTCTTC | TRBV27 | TRBD1 | NA | TRBJ2-1
CASSRGSGGVGEQFF | TGCGCCAGCAGCCGAGGGAGCGGGGGGGTAGGTGAGCAGTTCTTC | TRBV5-1 | TRBD2 | NA | TRBJ2-1
CASSIQLDNEQFF | TGTGCCAGTAGTATTCAGCTAGACAATGAGCAGTTCTTC | TRBV19 | NA | NA | TRBJ2-1
CASSKRTDRNEKLFF | TGTGCCAGCAGCAAACGGACCGACAGAAATGAAAAACTGTTTTTT | TRBV21-1 | NA | NA | TRBJ1-4
CASSILAGHYNEQFF | TGTGCCAGTAGTATTTTAGCGGGGCACTACAATGAGCAGTTCTTC | TRBV19 | TRBD2 | few | TRBJ2-1
CASSQVRDSNQPQHF | TGTGCCAGCAGCCAAGTCAGGGATAGCAATCAGCCCCAGCATTTT | TRBV4-2 | NA | NA | TRBJ1-5
CASTSAGGDNEQFF | TGTGCCAGCACATCCGCGGGGGGGGACAATGAGCAGTTCTTC | TRBV6-1 | TRBD2 | NA | TRBJ2-1
CAWDKEGSRYF | TGTGCCTGGGACAAGGAGGGTAGTCGGTACTTC | TRBV30 | NA | NA | TRBJ2-4
CASSFRLADYNEQFF | TGTGCCAGCAGCTTTAGACTAGCGGATTACAATGAGCAGTTCTTC | TRBV5-4 | TRBD2 | many | TRBJ2-1
CASNPLGGTYYEQYF | TGTGCCAGCAACCCGCTGGGCGGGACCTACTACGAGCAGTACTTC | TRBV27 | NA | NA | TRBJ2-7
CASSEYGSGGDRYTF | TGTGCCAGCAGTGAATATGGGAGCGGGGGGGATCGCTACACCTTC | TRBV25-1 | NA | NA | TRBJ1-2
CASSQDLVRRETQYF | TGCGCCAGCAGCCAAGATTTGGTTAGAAGAGAGACCCAGTACTTC | TRBV4-1 | NA | NA | TRBJ2-5
CASSVRQGDQPQHF | TGTGCCAGCAGTGTTCGACAGGGTGACCAGCCCCAGCATTTT | TRBV6-6 | TRBD1 | NA | TRBJ1-5
CASSYEAGGTTDTQYF | TGTGCCAGCAGTTACGAGGCGGGGGGTACCACAGATACGCAGTATTTT | TRBV6-5 | TRBD2 | NA | TRBJ2-3
CASSLDGGAQPQHF | TGCGCCAGCAGCTTGGATGGCGGGGCTCAGCCCCAGCATTTT | TRBV5-1 | NA | NA | TRBJ1-5
CASSRTGATDTQYF | TGTGCCAGCTCCAGGACAGGGGCGACAGATACGCAGTATTTT | TRBV2 | TRBD1 | NA | TRBJ2-3
CASSWQGVQETQYF | TGCGCCAGCAGCTGGCAGGGGGTCCAAGAGACCCAGTACTTC | TRBV5-1 | TRBD1 | NA | TRBJ2-5
CASSVGGSSYEQYF | TGTGCCAGCAGCGTGGGCGGGAGTTCCTACGAGCAGTACTTC | TRBV9 | TRBD2 | NA | TRBJ2-7
CASMSGSSYERYF | TGTGCCAGCATGAGCGGGAGTAGCTACGAGCGGTACTTC | TRBV27 | TRBD2 | NA | TRBJ2-7
CASSSRTPRSF | TGTGCCAGCAGTTCCAGGACACCCAGGAGCTTC | TRBV28 | NA | once | TRBJ2-7
CASSPGTGGGEKLFF | TGTGCCAGCAGCCCCGGGACAGGGGGAGGAGAAAAACTGTTTTTT | TRBV7-7 | TRBD1 | few | TRBJ1-4
CASSPQLIGSSYEQYF | TGTGCCAGCAGCCCGCAATTGATTGGGAGCTCCTACGAGCAGTACTTC | TRBV7-6 | NA | NA | TRBJ2-7
CASSGQGREKLFF | TGTGCCAGCAGCGGACAGGGTAGAGAAAAACTGTTTTTT | TRBV27 | TRBD1 | NA | TRBJ1-4
CASTNRDRGRNGYTF | TGTGCCAGCACCAACCGGGACAGGGGTAGGAATGGCTACACCTTC | TRBV7-9 | TRBD1 | NA | TRBJ1-2
CARSLQLAGGPGSETQYF | TGTGCCAGAAGCTTGCAACTAGCGGGGGGTCCGGGGTCAGAGACCCAGTACTTC | TRBV5-3 | TRBD2 | NA | TRBJ2-5
CASSFPGIIVWGYTF | TGTGCCAGCAGTTTTCCGGGAATAATAGTATGGGGCTACACCTTC | TRBV28 | NA | NA | TRBJ1-2
CASSQVLSYEQFF | TGTGCCAGCAGCCAAGTTCTATCCTATGAGCAGTTCTTC | TRBV4-2 | NA | NA | TRBJ2-1
CAWSLADYGYTF | TGTGCCTGGAGTCTGGCAGACTATGGCTACACCTTC | TRBV30 | NA | NA | TRBJ1-2
CASSQEGGRVYEQYF | TGCGCCAGCAGCCAAGAGGGCGGGAGGGTCTACGAGCAGTACTTC | TRBV4-1 | TRBD2 | NA | TRBJ2-7
CARDRGLGTEAFF | TGTGCCAGAGACAGGGGGCTAGGAACTGAAGCTTTCTTT | TRBV6-6 | TRBD1 | medium-sized | TRBJ1-1
CASSLSLDTGELFF | TGTGCCAGCAGCTTATCACTCGACACCGGGGAGCTGTTTTTT | TRBV7-7 | NA | NA | TRBJ2-2
CASSLCAPFCGGRGEKLFF | TGTGCCAGCAGCTTATGTGCCCCCTTCTGTGGGGGGAGGGGTGAAAAACTGTTTTTT | TRBV7-9 | NA | NA | TRBJ1-4